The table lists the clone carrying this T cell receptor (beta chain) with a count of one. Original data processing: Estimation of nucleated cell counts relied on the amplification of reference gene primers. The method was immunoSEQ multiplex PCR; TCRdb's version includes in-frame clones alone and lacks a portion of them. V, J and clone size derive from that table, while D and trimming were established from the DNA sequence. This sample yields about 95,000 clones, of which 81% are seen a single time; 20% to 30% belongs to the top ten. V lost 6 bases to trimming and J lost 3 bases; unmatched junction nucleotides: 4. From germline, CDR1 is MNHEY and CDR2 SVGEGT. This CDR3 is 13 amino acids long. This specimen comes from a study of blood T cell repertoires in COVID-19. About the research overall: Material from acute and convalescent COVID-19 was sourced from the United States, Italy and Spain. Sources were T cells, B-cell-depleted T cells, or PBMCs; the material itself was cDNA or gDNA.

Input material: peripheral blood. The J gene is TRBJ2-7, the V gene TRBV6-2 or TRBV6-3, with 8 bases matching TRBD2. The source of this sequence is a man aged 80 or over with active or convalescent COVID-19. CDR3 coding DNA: TGTGCCAGCAGCGGGGGGGGAAACTACGAGCAGTACTTC. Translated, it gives CASSGGGNYEQYF.